Below are 9 T cell receptor beta chains sequenced from a single sample in a study of CD8+CD57+ T cells in acquired aplastic anemia. An expansion of CD8+CD57+ cells by flow cytometry had been shown in patients chosen for sequencing. Both TCR beta VDJ combination and CDR3 sequence profiling were carried out. Genomic DNA was the template for this profiling. TCRdb redid the calling of the reads with MiXCR, one entry per CDR3 protein. Of about half a million distinct CDR3 sequences in the sample, over 25% were seen once. Specimen: sorted CD4+, CD8+, or CD8+CD57+ T cells (not recorded which) from PBMCs. These receptors were obtained from a human donor with aplastic anemia.

Notes on this clonotype: A much larger clone differs from this one at a single base, so this may be a read error. V gene TRBV20-1 combines with J gene TRBJ1-1, with D unclear. V was cut by 1 base and J by 1 base, with 10 bases left in between. The CDR3 extends over 14 amino acids. Germline-derived CDR1 and CDR2 are DFQATT and SNEGSKA (reference sequence). The CDR3, as DNA: TGCAGTGCTAGAGTAACGGGAGAGAACACTGAAGCTTTCTTT. Translating it yields CSARVTGENTEAFF.

This chain uses TRBV2 with TRBJ1-5, with TRBD1 as a possible D gene (5 bases). This CDR3 is 15 amino acids long. Between the trimmed V and J ends, which lost 5 bases and 5 bases, there was a span of 16 bases. The germline gives CDR1 SNHLY, CDR2 FYNNEI. In DNA form, the CDR3 reads TGTGCCAGCAGTCCACGAGGGGCTCGCGATCAGCCCCAGCATTTT. This codes for CASSPRGARDQPQHF.

This clonotype was observed at least ten times. V gene TRBV20-1 combines with J gene TRBJ1-5; D is undetermined. The CDR3 is 14 residues long. Germline loops: CDR1 DFQATT, CDR2 SNEGSKA (reference sequence). V was shortened by 3 bases and J by 8 bases, with 17 bases between the two germline ends. CDR3 protein: CSASGGPNIEPQHF. As DNA, the CDR3 is TGCAGTGCTAGTGGTGGGCCGAATATTGAGCCCCAGCATTTT.

The J gene is TRBJ2-4, the V gene TRBV12-3 or TRBV12-4; the match to TRBD2 covers 8 bases. The length of the CDR3 is 17 residues. Unmatched junction bases numbered 5, after V lost 1 base and J lost 0 bases. CDR3 sequence reads: CASSLVSGGVAKNIQYF. Here the CDR3 DNA reads TGTGCCAGCAGTTTAGTCTCGGGGGGGGTAGCCAAAAACATTCAGTACTTC.

This clonotype was recorded many times. This rearrangement joins TRBV20-1 to TRBJ1-5; maybe TRBD1 (5 bases). The germline gives CDR1 DFQATT, CDR2 SNEGSKA (reference sequence). The CDR3 runs 16 residues. V lost 5 bases to trimming and J lost 2 bases, with 19 bases between them. CDR3 nucleotides: TGCAGTGCTCGCAAAACGACGGGGGTGGGCAATCAGCCCCAGCATTTT. This codes for CSARKTTGVGNQPQHF.

This clonotype was counted at least ten times. The chain has TRBV7-3 and TRBJ2-7, with TRBD1 matching over 9 bases. In germline, CDR1 is SGHTA, CDR2 FQGTGA. The CDR3 has 14 residues. The trim removed 4 bases at V and 5 bases at J, leaving 6 bases unmatched. CDR3 loop: CASSSGQGYHEQYF. In DNA form, the CDR3 reads TGTGCCAGCAGCTCGGGACAGGGTTACCACGAGCAGTACTTC.

This clonotype was seen at least ten times. J is TRBJ1-5 and V is TRBV5-6; D not resolved. The germline CDR1 and CDR2 sequences are SGHDT and YYEEEE. This CDR3 has 15 amino acids. V lost 6 bases and J 0 bases, leaving 13 bases between the germline ends. The CDR3 spells CASTIAGVSNQPQHF. Written as DNA, the CDR3 is TGTGCCAGCACCATCGCGGGAGTTAGCAATCAGCCCCAGCATTTT. Full variable domain (missing parts from reference TRBV5-6 and TRBJ1-5): DAGVTQSPTHLIKTRGQQVTLRCSPKSGHDTVSWYQQALGQGPQFIFQYYEEEERQRGNFPDRFSGHQFPNYSSELNVNALLLGDSALYLCASTIAGVSNQPQHFGDGTRLSIL.

The chain links TRBV15 to TRBJ1-1; a weak D match, TRBD1 (5 bases). V lost 0 bases and J lost 6, with 11 bases in between. This CDR3 has 14 amino acids. Germline V gene lookup returns CDR1 LNHNV and CDR2 YYDKDF (reference sequence). The CDR3 sequence: CATSRDRGGAEAFF. In DNA form, the CDR3 reads TGTGCCACCAGCAGAGATCGGGGAGGGGCTGAAGCTTTCTTT.

This clonotype has a count of ten or more. CDR3 in amino acids: CSVVLRISYEQYF. The CDR3 nucleotides are TGCAGCGTTGTCTTGAGGATTTCCTACGAGCAGTACTTC. J is TRBJ2-7 and V is TRBV29-1, with D uncertain. This CDR3 has 13 amino acids. Germline V gives CDR1 SQVTM, CDR2 ANQGSEA. With 4 bases removed from V and 1 base from J, the gap between germline ends came to 11 bases.